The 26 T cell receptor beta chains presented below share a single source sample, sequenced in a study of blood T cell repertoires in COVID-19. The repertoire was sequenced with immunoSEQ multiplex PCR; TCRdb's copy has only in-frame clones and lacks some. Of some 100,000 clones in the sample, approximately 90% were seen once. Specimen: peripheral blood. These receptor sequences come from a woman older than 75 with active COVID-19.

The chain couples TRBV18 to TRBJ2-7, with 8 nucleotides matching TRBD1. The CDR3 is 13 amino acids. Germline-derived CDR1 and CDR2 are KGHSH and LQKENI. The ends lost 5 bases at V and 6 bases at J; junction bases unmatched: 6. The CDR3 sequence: CASSSQQGGEQYF. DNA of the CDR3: TGTGCCAGCTCATCCCAACAGGGGGGCGAGCAGTACTTC.

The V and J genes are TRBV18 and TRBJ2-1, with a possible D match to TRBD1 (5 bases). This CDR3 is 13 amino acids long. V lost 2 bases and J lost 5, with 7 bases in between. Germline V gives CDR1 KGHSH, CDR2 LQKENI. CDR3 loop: CASSPNRNNEQFF. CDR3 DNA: TGTGCCAGCTCACCAAACAGGAACAATGAGCAGTTCTTC. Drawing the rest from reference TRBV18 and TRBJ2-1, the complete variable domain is NAGVMQNPRHLVRRRGQEARLRCSPMKGHSHVYWYRQLPEEGLKFMVYLQKENIIDESGMPKERFSAEFPKEGPSILRIQQVVRGDSAAYFCASSPNRNNEQFFGPGTRLTVL.

CDR3 loop: CASSRGTGVNTEAFF. The CDR3 DNA reads TGCGCCAGCAGCCGAGGGACAGGAGTGAACACTGAAGCTTTCTTT. This chain links TRBV4-3 with TRBJ1-1, with 8 bases identical to TRBD1. Trimming took 4 bases from V and 0 from J; bases not matched to a gene: 4. This CDR3 comprises 15 residues. Germline values: CDR1 LGHNA, CDR2 YSLEER.

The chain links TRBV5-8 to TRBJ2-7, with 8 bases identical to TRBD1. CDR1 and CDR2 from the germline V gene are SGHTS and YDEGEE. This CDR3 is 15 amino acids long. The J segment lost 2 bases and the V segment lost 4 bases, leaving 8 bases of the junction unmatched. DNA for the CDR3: TGTGCCAGCAGCCGTCCGAGGACAGGGACCTACGAGCAGTACTTC. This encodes CASSRPRTGTYEQYF. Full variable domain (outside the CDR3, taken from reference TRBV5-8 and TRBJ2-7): EAGVTQSPTHLIKTRGQQATLRCSPISGHTSVYWYQQALGLGLQFLLWYDEGEERNRGNFPPRFSGRQFPNYSSELNVNALELEDSALYLCASSRPRTGTYEQYFGPGTRLTVT.

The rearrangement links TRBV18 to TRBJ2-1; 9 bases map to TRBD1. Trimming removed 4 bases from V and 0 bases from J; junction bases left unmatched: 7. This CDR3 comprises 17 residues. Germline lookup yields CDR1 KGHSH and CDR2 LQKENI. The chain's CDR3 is CASSRRGTGSSYNEQFF. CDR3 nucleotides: TGTGCCAGCTCACGACGGGGGACAGGGTCCTCCTACAATGAGCAGTTCTTC.

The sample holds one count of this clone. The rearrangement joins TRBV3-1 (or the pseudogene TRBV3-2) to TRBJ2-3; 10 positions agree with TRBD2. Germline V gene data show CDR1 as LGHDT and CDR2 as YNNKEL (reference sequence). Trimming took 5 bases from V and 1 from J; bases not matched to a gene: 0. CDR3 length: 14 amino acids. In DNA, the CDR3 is TGTGCCAGCAGCGGGACTAGCGGCACAGATACGCAGTATTTT. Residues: CASSGTSGTDTQYF.

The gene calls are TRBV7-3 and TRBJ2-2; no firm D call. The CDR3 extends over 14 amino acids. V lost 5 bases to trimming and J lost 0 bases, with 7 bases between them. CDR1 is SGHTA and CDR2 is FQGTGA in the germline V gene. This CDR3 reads CASSPAANTGELFF. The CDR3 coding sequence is TGTGCCAGCAGCCCCGCAGCGAACACCGGGGAGCTGTTTTTT.

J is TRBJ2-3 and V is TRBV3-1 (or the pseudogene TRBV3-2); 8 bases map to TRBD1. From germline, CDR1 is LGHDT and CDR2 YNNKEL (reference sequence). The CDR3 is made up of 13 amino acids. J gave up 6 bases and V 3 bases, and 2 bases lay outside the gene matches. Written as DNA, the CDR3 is TGTGCCAGCAGCCATAGGGACAGGGATACGCAGTATTTT. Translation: CASSHRDRDTQYF.

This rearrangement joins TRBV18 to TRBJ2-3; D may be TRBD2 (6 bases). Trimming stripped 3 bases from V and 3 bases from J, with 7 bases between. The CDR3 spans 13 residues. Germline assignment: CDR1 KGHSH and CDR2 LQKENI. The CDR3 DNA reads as TGTGCCAGCTCACCCGGGGGAACAGATACGCAGTATTTT. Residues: CASSPGGTDTQYF.

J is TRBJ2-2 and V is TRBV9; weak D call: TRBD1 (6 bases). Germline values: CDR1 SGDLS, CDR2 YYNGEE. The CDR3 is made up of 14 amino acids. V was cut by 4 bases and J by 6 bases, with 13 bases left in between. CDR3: CASSPGQWAGELFF. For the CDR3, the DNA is TGTGCCAGCAGCCCCGGACAGTGGGCCGGGGAGCTGTTTTTT.

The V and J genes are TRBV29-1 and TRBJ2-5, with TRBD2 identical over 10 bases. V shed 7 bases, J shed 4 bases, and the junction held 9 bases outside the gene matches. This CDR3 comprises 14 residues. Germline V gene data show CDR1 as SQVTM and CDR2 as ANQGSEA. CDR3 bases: TGCAGCGGCGGGCTAGCGGGAGTCGGAGAGACCCAGTACTTC. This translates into CSGGLAGVGETQYF.

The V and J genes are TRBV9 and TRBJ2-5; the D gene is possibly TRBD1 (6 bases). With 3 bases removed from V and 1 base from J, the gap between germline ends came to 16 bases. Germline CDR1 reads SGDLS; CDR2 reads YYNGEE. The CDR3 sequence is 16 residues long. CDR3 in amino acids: CASSAYAGTPQETQYF. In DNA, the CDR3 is TGTGCCAGCAGCGCATATGCCGGGACACCCCAAGAGACCCAGTACTTC.

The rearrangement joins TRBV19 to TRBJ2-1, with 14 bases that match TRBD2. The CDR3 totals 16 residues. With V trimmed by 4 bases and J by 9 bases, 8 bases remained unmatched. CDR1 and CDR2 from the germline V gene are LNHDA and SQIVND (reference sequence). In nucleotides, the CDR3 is TGTGCCAGTAGTAGAGGGACTAGCGGGAGACGAAGTGAGCAGTTCTTC. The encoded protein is CASSRGTSGRRSEQFF.

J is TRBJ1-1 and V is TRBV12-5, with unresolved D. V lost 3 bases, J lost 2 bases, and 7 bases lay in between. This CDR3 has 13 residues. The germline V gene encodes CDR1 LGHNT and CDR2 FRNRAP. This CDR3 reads CASGFSVNTEAFF. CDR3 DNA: TGTGCTAGTGGTTTCTCGGTAAACACTGAAGCTTTCTTT.

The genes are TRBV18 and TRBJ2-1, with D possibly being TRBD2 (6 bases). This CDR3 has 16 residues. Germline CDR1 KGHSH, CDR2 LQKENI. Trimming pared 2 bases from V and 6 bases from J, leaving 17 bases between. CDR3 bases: TGTGCCAGCTCACCAAACGGGGCGGGAACCACCAATGAGCAGTTCTTC. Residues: CASSPNGAGTTNEQFF.

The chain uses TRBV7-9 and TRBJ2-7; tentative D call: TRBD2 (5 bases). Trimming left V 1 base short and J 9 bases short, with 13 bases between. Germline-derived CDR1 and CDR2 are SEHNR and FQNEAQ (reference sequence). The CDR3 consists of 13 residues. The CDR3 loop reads CASSLVGESGQYF. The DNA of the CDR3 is TGTGCCAGCAGCTTAGTAGGAGAAAGCGGGCAGTACTTC.

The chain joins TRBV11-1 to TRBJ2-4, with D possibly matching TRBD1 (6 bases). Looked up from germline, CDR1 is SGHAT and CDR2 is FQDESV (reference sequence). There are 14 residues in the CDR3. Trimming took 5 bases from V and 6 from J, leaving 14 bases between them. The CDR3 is CASSLQGKGNIQYF. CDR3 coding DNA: TGTGCCAGCAGCCTACAGGGTAAAGGAAACATTCAGTACTTC.

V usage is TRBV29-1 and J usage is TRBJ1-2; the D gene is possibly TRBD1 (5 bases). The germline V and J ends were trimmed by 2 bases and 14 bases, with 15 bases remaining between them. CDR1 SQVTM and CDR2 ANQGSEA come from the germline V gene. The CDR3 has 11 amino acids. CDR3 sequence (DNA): TGCAGCGTTGAATCGGCCAACGGGGGTACCTTC. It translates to CSVESANGGTF.

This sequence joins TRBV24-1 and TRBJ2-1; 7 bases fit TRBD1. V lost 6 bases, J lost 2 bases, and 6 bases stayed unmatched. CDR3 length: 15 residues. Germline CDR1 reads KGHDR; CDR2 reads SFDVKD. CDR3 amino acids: CATSSSGTAYNEQFF. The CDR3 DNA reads TGTGCCACCAGTTCATCCGGGACAGCCTACAATGAGCAGTTCTTC.

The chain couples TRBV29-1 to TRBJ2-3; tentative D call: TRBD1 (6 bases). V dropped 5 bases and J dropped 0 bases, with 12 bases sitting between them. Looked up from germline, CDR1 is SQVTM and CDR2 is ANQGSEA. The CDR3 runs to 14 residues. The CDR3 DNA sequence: TGCAGCGTTATACCAGGGGCCAGCACAGATACGCAGTATTTT. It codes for CSVIPGASTDTQYF.

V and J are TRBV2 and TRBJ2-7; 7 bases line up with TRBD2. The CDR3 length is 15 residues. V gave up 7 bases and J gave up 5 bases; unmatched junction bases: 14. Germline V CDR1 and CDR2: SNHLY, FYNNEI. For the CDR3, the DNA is TGTGCCAGCAAGGGGAATGGGCTAGCGGCCGACGAGCAGTACTTC. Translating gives CASKGNGLAADEQYF.

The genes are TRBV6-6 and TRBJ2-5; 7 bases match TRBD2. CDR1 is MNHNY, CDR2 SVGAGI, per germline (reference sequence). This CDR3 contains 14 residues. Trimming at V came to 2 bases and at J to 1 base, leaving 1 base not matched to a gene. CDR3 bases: TGTGCCAGCAGTTACGGGGAGGGCCAAGAGACCCAGTACTTC. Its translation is CASSYGEGQETQYF.

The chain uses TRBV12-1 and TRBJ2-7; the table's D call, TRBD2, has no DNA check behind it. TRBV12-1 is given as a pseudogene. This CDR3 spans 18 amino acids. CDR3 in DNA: TGTGCCAGCAGCTGCGGACGGGTCTCACAAGATGGACTCTACGAGCAGTACTTC. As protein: CASSCGRVSQDGLYEQYF.

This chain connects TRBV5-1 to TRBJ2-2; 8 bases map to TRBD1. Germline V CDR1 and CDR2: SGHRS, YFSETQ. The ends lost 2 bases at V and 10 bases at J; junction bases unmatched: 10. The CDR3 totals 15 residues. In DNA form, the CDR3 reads TGCGCCAGCAGCTTACCTGGACAGGGTGGAGTGGAGCTGTTTTTT. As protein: CASSLPGQGGVELFF.

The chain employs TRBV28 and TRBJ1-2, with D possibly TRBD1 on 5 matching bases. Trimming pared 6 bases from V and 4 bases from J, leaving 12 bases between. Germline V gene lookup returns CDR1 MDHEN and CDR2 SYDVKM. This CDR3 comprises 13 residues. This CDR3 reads CASRPTGVYGYTF. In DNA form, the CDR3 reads TGTGCCAGCAGACCCACAGGAGTCTATGGCTACACCTTC.

CDR3 sequence reads: CASSSQGSIPYQPQHF. The CDR3 DNA follows: TGTGCCAGTAGTAGCCAGGGGTCTATCCCTTATCAGCCCCAGCATTTT. The rearrangement links TRBV19 to TRBJ1-5; D perhaps matches TRBD1 (6 bases). Germline CDR1 and CDR2: LNHDA and SQIVND (reference sequence). Trimming shortened V by 4 bases and J by 5 bases, and 18 bases separated the two germline ends. This CDR3 comprises 16 residues.